The source of this TCR beta chain is a study of cytomegalovirus exposure and HLA in healthy donors. The PCR contained 60 Vbeta and 13 Jbeta primers. Only in-frame clones appear in the TCRdb table, and some are missing; sequencing was by immunoSEQ multiplex PCR. This table has over 150,000 clones, more than 60% appearing once. Remarks on this clone: Its target is unknown.

Study-level results: Reported performance of the classifier showed diagnosis of cytomegalovirus status with high specificity and sensitivity.

The germline CDR1 and CDR2 sequences are GTSNPN and SVGIG (reference sequence). With 1 base removed from V and 5 bases from J, the gap between germline ends came to 12 bases. The CDR3 spans 13 residues. The specimen sequenced was PBMCs. The chain employs TRBV30 and TRBJ2-7; perhaps TRBD1 as D (6 bases). The origin of this receptor is a male donor in good health and CMV-seronegative. Written as DNA, the CDR3 is TGTGCCTGGAGTGATGGACAGTGGCACGAGCAGTACTTC. Translation: CAWSDGQWHEQYF.